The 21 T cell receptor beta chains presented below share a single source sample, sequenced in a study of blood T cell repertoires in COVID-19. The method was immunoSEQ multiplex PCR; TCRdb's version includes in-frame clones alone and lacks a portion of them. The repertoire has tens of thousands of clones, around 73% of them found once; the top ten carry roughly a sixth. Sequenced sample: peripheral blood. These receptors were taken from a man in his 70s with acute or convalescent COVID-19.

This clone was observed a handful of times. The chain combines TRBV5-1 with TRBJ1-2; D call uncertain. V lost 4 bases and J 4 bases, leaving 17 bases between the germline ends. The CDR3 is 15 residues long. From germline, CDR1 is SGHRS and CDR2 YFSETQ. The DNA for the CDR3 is TGCGCCAGCAGCCTGGAAGGAGGAGGTGGCTATGGCTACACCTTC. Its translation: CASSLEGGGGYGYTF.

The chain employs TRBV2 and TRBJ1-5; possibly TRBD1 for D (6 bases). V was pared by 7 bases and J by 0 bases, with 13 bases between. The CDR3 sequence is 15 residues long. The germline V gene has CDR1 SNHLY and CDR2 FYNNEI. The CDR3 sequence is CASKRDTLSNQPQHF. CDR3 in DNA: TGTGCCAGCAAGCGGGACACCCTTAGCAATCAGCCCCAGCATTTT.

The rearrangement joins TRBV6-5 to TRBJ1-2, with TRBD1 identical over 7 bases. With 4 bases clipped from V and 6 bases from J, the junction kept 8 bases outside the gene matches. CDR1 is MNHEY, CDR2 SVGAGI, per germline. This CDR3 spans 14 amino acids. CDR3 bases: TGTGCCAGCAGTTTCGATGACAGGGTTGATGGCTACACCTTC. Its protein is CASSFDDRVDGYTF.

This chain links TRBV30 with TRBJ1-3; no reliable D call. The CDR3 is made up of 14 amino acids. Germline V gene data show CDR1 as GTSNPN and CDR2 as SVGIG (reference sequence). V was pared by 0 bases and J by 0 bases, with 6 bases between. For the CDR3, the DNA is TGTGCCTGGAGTGTAGCAATCTCTGGAAACACCATATATTTT. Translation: CAWSVAISGNTIYF.

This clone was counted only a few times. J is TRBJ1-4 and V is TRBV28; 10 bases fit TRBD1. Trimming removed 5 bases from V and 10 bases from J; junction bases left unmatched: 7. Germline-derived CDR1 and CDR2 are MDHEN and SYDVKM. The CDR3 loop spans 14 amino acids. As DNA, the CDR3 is TGTGCCAGCAGTCCCCGACAGGGGGCTGTAAAACTGTTTTTT. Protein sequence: CASSPRQGAVKLFF.

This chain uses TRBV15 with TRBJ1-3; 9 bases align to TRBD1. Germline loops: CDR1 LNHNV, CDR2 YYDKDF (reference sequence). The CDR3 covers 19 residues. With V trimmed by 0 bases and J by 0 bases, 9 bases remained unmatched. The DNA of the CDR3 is TGTGCCACCAGCAGAGATCTGGAGGACAGGGGACTCTCTGGAAACACCATATATTTT. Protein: CATSRDLEDRGLSGNTIYF.

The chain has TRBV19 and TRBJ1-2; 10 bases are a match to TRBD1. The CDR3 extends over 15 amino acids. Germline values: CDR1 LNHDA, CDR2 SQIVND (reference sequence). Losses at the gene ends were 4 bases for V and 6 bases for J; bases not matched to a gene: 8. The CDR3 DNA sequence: TGTGCCAGTAGTACGCCTCGGACAGGGGGAAATGGCTACACCTTC. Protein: CASSTPRTGGNGYTF.

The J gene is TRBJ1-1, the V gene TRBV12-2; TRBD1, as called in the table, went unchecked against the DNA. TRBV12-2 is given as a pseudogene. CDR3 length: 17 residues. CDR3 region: CASRLAGARGFSTEAFF. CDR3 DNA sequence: TGTGCAAGTCGCTTAGCGGGGGCCAGGGGGTTCAGCACTGAAGCTTTCTTT.

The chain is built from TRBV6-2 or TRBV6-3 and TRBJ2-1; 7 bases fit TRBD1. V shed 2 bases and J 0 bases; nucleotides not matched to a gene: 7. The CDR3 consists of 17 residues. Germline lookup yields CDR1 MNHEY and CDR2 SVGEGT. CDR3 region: CASSYNRGLNSYNEQFF. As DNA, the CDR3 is TGTGCCAGCAGTTACAATAGGGGGCTAAACTCCTACAATGAGCAGTTCTTC.

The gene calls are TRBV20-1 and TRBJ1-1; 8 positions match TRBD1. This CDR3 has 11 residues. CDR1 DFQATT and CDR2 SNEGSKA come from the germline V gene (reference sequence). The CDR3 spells CRTDRDTEAFF. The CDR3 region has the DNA TGCAGAACGGACAGGGACACTGAAGCTTTCTTT.

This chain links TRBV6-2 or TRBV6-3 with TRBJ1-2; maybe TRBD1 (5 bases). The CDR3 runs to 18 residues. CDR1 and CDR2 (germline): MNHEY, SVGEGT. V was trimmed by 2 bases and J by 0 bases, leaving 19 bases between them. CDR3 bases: TGTGCCAGCAGTTACCCCAGGACGGGGGACCGAGCTAACTATGGCTACACCTTC. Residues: CASSYPRTGDRANYGYTF.

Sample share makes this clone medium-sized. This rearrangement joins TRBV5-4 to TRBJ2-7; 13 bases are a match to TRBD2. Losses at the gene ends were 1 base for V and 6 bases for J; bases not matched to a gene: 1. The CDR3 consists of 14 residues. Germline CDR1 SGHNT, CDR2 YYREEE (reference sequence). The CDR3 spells CASSLWTSGGEQYF. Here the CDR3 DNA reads TGTGCCAGCAGCTTGTGGACTAGCGGGGGCGAGCAGTACTTC.

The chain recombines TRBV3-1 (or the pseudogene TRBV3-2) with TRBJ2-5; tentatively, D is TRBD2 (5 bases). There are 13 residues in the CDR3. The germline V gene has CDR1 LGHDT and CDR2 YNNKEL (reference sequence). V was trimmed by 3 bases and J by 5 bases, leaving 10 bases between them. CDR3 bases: TGTGCCAGCAGCCAGCCGGGAATGGAGACCCAGTACTTC. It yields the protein CASSQPGMETQYF.

The DNA for the CDR3 is TGTGCCAGCAGACATTCGACAGGGAATTCACCCCTCCACTTT. Its protein is CASRHSTGNSPLHF. The chain uses TRBV3-1 (or the pseudogene TRBV3-2) and TRBJ1-6, with 7 bases fitting TRBD1. V lost 6 bases and J lost 7; bases outside the gene matches: 6. CDR1 and CDR2 (germline): LGHDT, YNNKEL (reference sequence). CDR3 size: 14 residues.

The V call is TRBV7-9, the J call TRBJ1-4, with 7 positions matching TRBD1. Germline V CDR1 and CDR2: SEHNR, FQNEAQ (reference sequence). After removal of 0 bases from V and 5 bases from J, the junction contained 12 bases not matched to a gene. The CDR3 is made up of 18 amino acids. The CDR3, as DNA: TGTGCCAGCAGCTTAGCGGTGGGAGAGACAGGGAGGAATGAAAAACTGTTTTTT. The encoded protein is CASSLAVGETGRNEKLFF.

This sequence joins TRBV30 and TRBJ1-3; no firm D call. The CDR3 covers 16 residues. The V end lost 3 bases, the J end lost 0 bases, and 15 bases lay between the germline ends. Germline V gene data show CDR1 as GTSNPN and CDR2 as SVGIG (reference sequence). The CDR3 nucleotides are TGTGCCTGGAGCTCAATCGGGAGCTACTCTGGAAACACCATATATTTT. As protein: CAWSSIGSYSGNTIYF.

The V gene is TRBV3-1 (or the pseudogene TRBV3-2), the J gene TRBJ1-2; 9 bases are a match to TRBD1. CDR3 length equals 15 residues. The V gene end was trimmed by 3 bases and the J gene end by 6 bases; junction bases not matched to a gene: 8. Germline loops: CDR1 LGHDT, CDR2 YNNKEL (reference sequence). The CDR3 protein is CASSHRDRVWDGYTF. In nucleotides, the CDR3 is TGTGCCAGCAGCCACCGGGACAGGGTTTGGGATGGCTACACCTTC.

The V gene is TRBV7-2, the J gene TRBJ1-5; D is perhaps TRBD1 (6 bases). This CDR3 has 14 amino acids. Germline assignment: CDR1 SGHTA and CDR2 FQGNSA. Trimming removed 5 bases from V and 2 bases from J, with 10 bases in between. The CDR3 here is CASSGYRGNQPQHF. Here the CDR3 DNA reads TGTGCCAGCAGCGGATACAGGGGCAATCAGCCCCAGCATTTT.

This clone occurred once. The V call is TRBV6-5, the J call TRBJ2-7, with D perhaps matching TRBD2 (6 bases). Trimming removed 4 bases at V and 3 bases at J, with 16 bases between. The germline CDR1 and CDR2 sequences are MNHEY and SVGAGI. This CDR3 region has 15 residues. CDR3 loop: CASSSGEVGGYEQYF. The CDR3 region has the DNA TGTGCCAGCAGTTCGGGGGAGGTGGGCGGCTACGAGCAGTACTTC.

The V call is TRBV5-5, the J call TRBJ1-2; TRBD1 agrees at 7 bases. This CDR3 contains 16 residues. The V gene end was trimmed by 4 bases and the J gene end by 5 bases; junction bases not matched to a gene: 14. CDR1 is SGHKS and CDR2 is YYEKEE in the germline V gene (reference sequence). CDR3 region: CASSTTKTGLGYGYTF. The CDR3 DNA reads TGTGCCAGCAGCACCACCAAGACAGGGTTGGGGTATGGCTACACCTTC. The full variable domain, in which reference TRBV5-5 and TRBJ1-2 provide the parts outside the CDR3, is DAGVTQSPTHLIKTRGQQVTLRCSPISGHKSVSWYQQVLGQGPQFIFQYYEKEERGRGNFPDRFSARQFPNYSSELNVNALLLGDSALYLCASSTTKTGLGYGYTFGSGTRLTVV.

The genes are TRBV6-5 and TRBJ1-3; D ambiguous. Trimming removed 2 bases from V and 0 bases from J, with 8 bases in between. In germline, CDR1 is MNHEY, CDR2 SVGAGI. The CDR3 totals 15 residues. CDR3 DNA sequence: TGTGCCAGCAGTTACGCTGGGAGCTCTGGAAACACCATATATTTT. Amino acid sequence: CASSYAGSSGNTIYF.